This TCR beta chain is from a study of T cell responses to AZD1222 COVID-19 vaccine. Study as a whole: Pooled samples include second doses given at about 4 or 12 weeks. Points from the study as a whole: Nearly half of spike-specific TCRs reportedly target variant regions that are unmutated in the B.1.351 and B.1.1.7 variants. Among those given AZD1222, only six or seven were seropositive at baseline.

To note about this clone: Its cognate antigen is unknown.

The CDR3 length is 14 residues. J gave up 5 bases and V 2 bases, and 2 bases lay outside the gene matches. Germline CDR1 reads ENHRY; CDR2 reads SYGVKD. Generated by immunoSEQ multiplex PCR, the TCRdb table keeps only in-frame clones and is missing some. This table holds tens of thousands of clones, roughly nine tenths found once. The input for sequencing was peripheral blood, taken on day 0 of AZD1222 vaccination. The chain uses TRBV10-3 and TRBJ2-1, with TRBD2 matching over 8 bases. This clonotype originated in an adult in good health. CDR3: CAISEREGNNEQFF. The DNA of the CDR3 is TGTGCCATCAGTGAGCGGGAGGGGAACAATGAGCAGTTCTTC.